The 6 T cell receptor beta chains listed next were all sequenced from one sample in a study of cytomegalovirus exposure and HLA in healthy donors. The PCR used 60 Vbeta and 13 Jbeta primers. Clones were read by immunoSEQ multiplex PCR, and TCRdb kept only the in-frame ones, dropping some. The sample has about 180,000 clones; more than 75% are singletons. Sample: PBMCs. The receptors stem from a woman aged 25 to 39 in good health and CMV-seropositive.

The chain carries TRBV6-5 and TRBJ2-3, with D maybe TRBD2 (5 bases). Germline-derived CDR1 and CDR2 are MNHEY and SVGAGI. This CDR3 contains 15 residues. V was clipped by 5 bases and J by 4 bases, with 16 bases between them. The CDR3 protein is CASSPGRPGADTQYF. The CDR3 nucleotides are TGTGCCAGCAGTCCCGGGCGCCCCGGGGCAGATACGCAGTATTTT.

The rearrangement joins TRBV2 to TRBJ1-6; no clear D gene. CDR3 length: 15 residues. V gave up 1 base and J gave up 8 bases, with 12 bases separating them. Germline V gene lookup returns CDR1 SNHLY and CDR2 FYNNEI. The CDR3 sequence: CASSEVRLPDSPLHF. DNA for the CDR3: TGTGCCAGCAGTGAAGTGCGGCTGCCCGATTCACCCCTCCACTTT.

The genes are TRBV7-2 and TRBJ2-3, with D possibly matching TRBD1 (6 bases). V lost 4 bases and J 5 bases, leaving 10 bases between the germline ends. Per the germline V gene, CDR1 is SGHTA and CDR2 is FQGNSA. CDR3 length: 13 amino acids. CDR3 coding DNA: TGTGCCAGCAGCTCGGACAGTTTAGATACGCAGTATTTT. Its protein is CASSSDSLDTQYF.

This clone has only one observation. The rearrangement uses TRBV11-2 and TRBJ1-4, with 8 bases lining up with TRBD1. Germline V gene sequence: CDR1 SGHAT, CDR2 FQNNGV. The trim removed 5 bases at V and 4 bases at J, leaving 6 bases unmatched. The CDR3 spans 15 residues. As DNA, the CDR3 is TGTGCCAGCAGCCCAGGGGGCAGTTTTAATGAAAAACTGTTTTTT. It yields the protein CASSPGGSFNEKLFF.

The J gene is TRBJ2-7, the V gene TRBV27; possibly TRBD2 for D (7 bases). Germline V lookup: CDR1 MNHEY, CDR2 SMNVEV (reference sequence). The V end was cut by 8 bases, the J end by 4 bases, with 12 bases between. This CDR3 contains 12 residues. DNA of the CDR3: TGTGCCAGCGGGGGGGCGGTGTACGAGCAGTACTTC. Translation: CASGGAVYEQYF.

A remark on this clone: At one of its ends the junction is not consistent with the germline gene, which may arise from a read error. V is TRBV9 and J is TRBJ1-3, with no clear D. This CDR3 has 14 residues. Germline CDR1 reads SGDLS; CDR2 reads YYNGEE. In DNA, the CDR3 is TGTGCCAACAGCTCTTTGACAAGGGGAAACACCATATATTTT. Protein product: CANSSLTRGNTIYF.